The text below deals with one T cell receptor (beta chain). Regarding treatment: 15 to 20 received Ad26.COV2.S at low or high dose, single or two shots; roughly five received placebo; per-sample allocation not given. It was on day 63 after the first vaccine or placebo injection that samples were taken. The table came from immunoSEQ multiplex PCR; TCRdb's copy has only in-frame clones and leaves some out. The sample has hundreds of thousands of clones; around nine tenths are singletons. The record originates from a study of Ad26.COV2.S vaccination and SARS-CoV-2 variants. Study summary: COV1001, an Ad26.COV2.S trial, supplied this vaccine-arm donor.

This CDR3 is 14 amino acids long. Germline V CDR1 and CDR2: MRHNA, SNTAGT. V was trimmed by 6 bases and J by 0 bases, leaving 6 bases between them. This chain joins TRBV6-4 and TRBJ2-6; weak D call: TRBD1 (5 bases). The specimen comprised peripheral blood, sampled in a trial of Ad26.COV2.S vaccine versus placebo. The sequence derives from a person between 18 and 60 years old who received the Ad26.COV2.S COVID-19 vaccine or a placebo. CDR3: CASRTDSGANVLTF. In DNA, the CDR3 is TGTGCCAGCAGGACAGACTCTGGGGCCAACGTCCTGACTTTC.